Below, 9 T cell receptor beta chains from the same sample are listed, as sequenced in a study of beta chain features in type 1 diabetes. Whole-study results and caveats: Among all four CD4+ subsets, Type 1 diabetes patients had TCRB CDR3s that were moderately but significantly shorter.

The study reverse transcribed the entire isolated RNA, so it sequenced expressed TCRB transcripts. Profiling relied on immunoSEQ multiplex PCR, and the TCRdb table lists in-frame clones only, not all of them. The sample includes 500,000 to 650,000 clones, about an eighth of them seen just once. No antigen has been assigned to these receptors. The specimen was naive CD4+ T cells from blood. Receptors were obtained from a man aged 30 to 39 with type 1 diabetes.

The chain uses TRBV6-5 and TRBJ2-7, with 8 bases matching TRBD1. CDR3 length: 15 residues. V lost 4 bases and J lost 0; bases outside the gene matches: 5. The V gene's germline CDR1 is MNHEY and CDR2 SVGAGI. CDR3 sequence (DNA): TGTGCCAGCAGTTTCTCACAGGGGGTCTCCTACGAGCAGTACTTC. Its protein product is CASSFSQGVSYEQYF.

This clone occurred a few times. The V call is TRBV4-3, the J call TRBJ2-1; D may correspond to TRBD1 or TRBD2 (5 bases each). Trimming took 5 bases from V and 1 from J, leaving 12 bases between them. Germline V gene data show CDR1 as LGHNA and CDR2 as YSLEER. This CDR3 region has 15 residues. The CDR3 is CASSYRDQSYNEQFF. CDR3 sequence (DNA): TGCGCCAGCAGCTACCGGGACCAATCCTACAATGAGCAGTTCTTC.

A few counts support this clone. V usage is TRBV10-3 and J usage is TRBJ2-3; tentatively, D is TRBD1 or TRBD2 (5 bases each). V lost 4 bases and J 3 bases, leaving 20 bases between the germline ends. Germline V gene sequence: CDR1 ENHRY, CDR2 SYGVKD. The CDR3 loop spans 17 amino acids. The CDR3 bases are TGTGCCATCAGTGGCACTGAGGGGTCGGGTTGGACAGATACGCAGTATTTT. As protein: CAISGTEGSGWTDTQYF.

The chain carries TRBV6-5 and TRBJ2-5, with 7 nucleotides matching TRBD1. This CDR3 comprises 14 residues. Losses at the gene ends were 2 bases for V and 1 base for J; bases not matched to a gene: 1. Germline V lookup: CDR1 MNHEY, CDR2 SVGAGI. The CDR3 protein is CASSYRQGQETQYF. CDR3 nucleotide sequence: TGTGCCAGCAGTTACCGACAGGGCCAAGAGACCCAGTACTTC.

There are a few counts of this clone. This chain uses TRBV19 with TRBJ2-7, with TRBD2 matching over 7 bases. V shed 0 bases and J 5 bases; nucleotides not matched to a gene: 7. The CDR3 consists of 15 residues. CDR1 LNHDA and CDR2 SQIVND come from the germline V gene (reference sequence). In DNA form, the CDR3 reads TGTGCCAGTAGTATAGATGTCGGGAGGAAGGACGAGCAGTACTTC. Translation: CASSIDVGRKDEQYF.

This clone was seen more than once but under ten times. The chain couples TRBV6-5 to TRBJ2-1, with D possibly matching TRBD2 (5 bases). Per the germline V gene, CDR1 is MNHEY and CDR2 is SVGAGI. V lost 0 bases and J 6 bases, leaving 12 bases between the germline ends. The CDR3 has 15 amino acids. Written as DNA, the CDR3 is TGTGCCAGCAGTTACTCGTTTGACCGGGGCAATGAGCAGTTCTTC. This translates into CASSYSFDRGNEQFF.

This rearrangement joins TRBV15 to TRBJ1-2; D ambiguous. This CDR3 has 13 amino acids. Looked up from germline, CDR1 is LNHNV and CDR2 is YYDKDF (reference sequence). V was clipped by 3 bases and J by 8 bases, with 13 bases between them. CDR3 region: CATSSTQSGGYTF. The CDR3 DNA is TGTGCCACCAGCAGTACCCAGTCCGGGGGCTACACCTTC. The whole variable domain, filled in from reference TRBV15 and TRBJ1-2, reads DAMVIQNPRYQVTQFGKPVTLSCSQTLNHNVMYWYQQKSSQAPKLLFHYYDKDFNNEADTPDNFQSRRPNTSFCFLDIRSPGLGDTAMYLCATSSTQSGGYTFGSGTRLTVV.

V usage is TRBV28 and J usage is TRBJ2-7, with D unresolved. Germline CDR1 and CDR2: MDHEN and SYDVKM. CDR3 length: 12 amino acids. V lost 10 bases, J lost 1 base, and 11 bases lay in between. Here the CDR3 reads CATGGSSYEQYF. CDR3 coding DNA: TGTGCCACAGGTGGGTCATCCTACGAGCAGTACTTC.

The chain joins TRBV10-3 to TRBJ2-4, with TRBD2 identical over 8 bases. The V and J ends lost 5 bases and 8 bases, in that order; junction bases with no gene match: 2. The CDR3 is made up of 12 amino acids. In germline, CDR1 is ENHRY, CDR2 SYGVKD. The CDR3 loop is CAISPGGDIQYF. In nucleotides, the CDR3 is TGTGCCATCAGTCCCGGGGGGGACATTCAGTACTTC.